A selection of T cell receptor beta chains follows, all from one sample in a study of T-cell reconstitution after alpha-beta-depleted transplantation in children. TCRdb reprocessed the PCR reads with MiXCR, giving one entry per CDR3 protein. The sample records fewer than 700,000 distinct CDR3 sequences, approximately 13% being singletons. Sequencing was performed on PBMCs, mostly from graft donor cells, taken 360 days after TCRalphabeta/CD19-depleted stem cell transplant. All receptors come from a male patient aged 10 to 17 who had a stem cell transplant for acute myeloid leukemia, so the T cells may come from the graft donor. The CDR3 runs from the conserved cysteine through the conserved F or W. A D gene is named only where the DNA matches it firmly. Only part of the rows carry a size: once, few, many, or a class if the clone is expanded.

>TRBJ2-1|.|TRBV28|.
CASSTPTVPRYNEQFF
TGTGCCAGCAGTACACCGACAGTACCCCGGTACAATGAGCAGTTCTTC
>TRBJ2-5|TRBD2|TRBV28|few
CASSLWTGLAGGPYGQETQYF
TGTGCCAGCAGTTTATGGACGGGACTAGCGGGAGGGCCGTACGGCCAAGAGACCCAGTACTTC
>TRBJ2-1|TRBD2|TRBV12-3/TRBV12-4|many
CASRLLAGHYNEQFF
TGTGCCAGCAGACTACTAGCGGGTCACTACAATGAGCAGTTCTTC
>TRBJ2-3|.|TRBV7-9|few
CASSLPSRPTDTQYF
TGTGCCAGCAGCCTACCTTCGCGGCCCACAGATACGCAGTATTTT
>TRBJ2-3|.|TRBV4-2|many
CASTGGRSTDTQYF
TGTGCCAGCACCGGCGGGCGGAGCACAGATACGCAGTATTTT
>TRBJ2-1|TRBD2|TRBV4-3|many
CASSQAAIAGGPNNEQFF
TGCGCCAGCAGCCAAGCGGCGATAGCGGGAGGGCCCAACAATGAGCAGTTCTTC
>TRBJ1-5|TRBD1|TRBV12-3/TRBV12-4|.
CASTNRGPGQPQHF
TGTGCCAGCACCAACAGGGGGCCGGGGCAGCCCCAGCATTTT
>TRBJ2-3|TRBD2|TRBV2|many
CASSETSGKTDTQYF
TGTGCCAGCAGTGAAACTAGCGGGAAGACAGATACGCAGTATTTT
>TRBJ2-7|TRBD2|TRBV28|.
CASSSRLACEQYF
TGTGCCAGCAGTTCCCGACTAGCTTGCGAGCAGTACTTC
>TRBJ2-1|TRBD1|TRBV28|few
CASTLPGRGSYNEQFF
TGTGCCAGCACCCTCCCCGGCAGGGGGTCCTACAATGAGCAGTTCTTC
>TRBJ1-4|.|TRBV5-5|few
CASSHIPGTDNEKLFF
TGTGCCAGCAGCCATATTCCCGGGACGGACAATGAAAAACTGTTTTTT
>TRBJ2-1|TRBD2|TRBV29-1|.
CSVPRTRHLLYNEQFF
TGCAGCGTCCCCCGGACTAGGCACCTGCTCTACAATGAGCAGTTCTTC
>TRBJ2-1|TRBD2|TRBV10-3|.
CAIAGGQANEQFF
TGTGCCATCGCGGGAGGGCAGGCAAATGAGCAGTTCTTC
>TRBJ2-3|.|TRBV18|.
CASSPDSPILSTDTQYF
TGTGCCAGCTCACCGGACAGCCCGATACTTAGCACAGATACGCAGTATTTT
>TRBJ2-5|.|TRBV3-1|many
CASSQDYDQETQYF
TGTGCCAGCAGCCAAGATTACGACCAAGAGACCCAGTACTTC
>TRBJ2-1|.|TRBV20-1|.
CSATQWSEQFF
TGCAGTGCTACACAATGGAGTGAGCAGTTCTTC
>TRBJ1-3|.|TRBV4-3|.
CASSQWSVSDSGNTIYF
TGCGCCAGCAGCCAATGGTCCGTCAGCGACTCTGGAAACACCATATATTTT
>TRBJ2-3|.|TRBV30|.
CAWSVHLFGAVSTDTQYF
TGTGCCTGGAGTGTACACCTATTTGGGGCGGTTAGCACAGATACGCAGTATTTT
>TRBJ2-5|.|TRBV6-2/TRBV6-3|.
CASSYIQETQYF
TGTGCCAGCAGTTACATCCAAGAGACCCAGTACTTC
>TRBJ2-1|.|TRBV24-1|.
CATGGSSPYNEQFF
TGTGCCACCGGGGGGTCCTCGCCTTACAATGAGCAGTTCTTC
>TRBJ2-7|.|TRBV15|few
CATSRESGVTLLYEQYF
TGTGCCACCAGCAGAGAGTCAGGGGTAACCCTTCTCTACGAGCAGTACTTC
>TRBJ2-7|TRBD2|TRBV28|few
CASSGRIGLAGTNYEQYF
TGTGCCAGCAGTGGTCGAATCGGACTAGCGGGGACAAATTACGAGCAGTACTTC
>TRBJ2-5|TRBD1|TRBV20-1|once
CSASLTGQLQETQYF
TGCAGTGCTAGCCTAACGGGACAGCTACAAGAGACCCAGTACTTC
>TRBJ2-2|.|TRBV6-1|few
CASSEWKNTGELFF
TGTGCCAGCAGTGAGTGGAAGAACACCGGGGAGCTGTTTTTT
>TRBJ2-2|.|TRBV29-1|many
CSVLDTGELFF
TGCAGCGTTTTGGACACCGGGGAGCTGTTTTTT
>TRBJ2-7|TRBD1|TRBV10-3|many
CAISGGQGPYEQYF
TGTGCCATCAGTGGCGGACAGGGCCCCTACGAGCAGTACTTC
>TRBJ2-4|.|TRBV7-2|.
CASNQARAKNIQYF
TGTGCCAGCAACCAGGCGAGAGCCAAAAACATTCAGTACTTC
>TRBJ2-4|TRBD1|TRBV20-1|many
CSAPLGQGNIQYF
TGCAGTGCTCCCTTAGGACAGGGGAACATTCAGTACTTC
>TRBJ1-4|.|TRBV20-1|many
CSARKQRGGTNEKLFF
TGCAGTGCTAGAAAACAAAGGGGAGGAACTAATGAAAAACTGTTTTTT
>TRBJ2-3|TRBD2|TRBV6-1|.
CASSRYSSGMADTQYF
TGTGCCAGCAGTCGTTATTCCAGCGGGATGGCAGATACGCAGTATTTT
>TRBJ2-1|.|TRBV5-1|few
CASSLGFLGKSHEEQFF
TGCGCCAGCAGCTTGGGGTTCTTGGGGAAATCCCATGAGGAGCAGTTCTTC
>TRBJ2-5|TRBD2|TRBV20-1|.
CSARDPGLGGPQETQYF
TGCAGTGCTAGAGATCCGGGACTAGGAGGCCCTCAAGAGACCCAGTACTTC
>TRBJ2-7|.|TRBV10-3|few
CAILKWPLYEQYF
TGTGCCATATTGAAATGGCCGCTATACGAGCAGTACTTC
>TRBJ2-7|.|TRBV10-3|few
CAISPYSYEQYF
TGTGCCATCAGCCCGTACTCCTACGAGCAGTACTTC
>TRBJ2-7|TRBD1|TRBV2|few
CASSDPLRDSSYEQYF
TGTGCCAGCAGTGACCCGTTACGGGACAGCTCCTACGAGCAGTACTTC